A selection of T cell receptor beta chains follows, all from one sample in a study of immune characterization of retroperitoneal liposarcoma. TCRdb reprocessed the PCR reads via MiXCR and lists one record per CDR3 protein. Of 9,500 to 14,000 distinct CDR3 sequences listed, roughly half are singletons. Sequencing used tumor tissue. These receptors were obtained from a female donor with retroperitoneal liposarcoma. Each CDR3 is given with its conserved first and last residue. A D gene is named only where the DNA matches it firmly. The size field is filled for only some rows; it gives once, few, many or a size class.

V gene	J gene	D gene	clone size	CDR3 protein	CDR3 DNA
TRBV6-1	TRBJ2-1	-	medium-sized	CASSELVSEQFF	TGTGCCAGCAGTGAATTGGTGAGCGAGCAGTTCTTC
TRBV7-2	TRBJ2-1	-	-	CASSLATRVYNEQFF	TGTGCCAGCAGCTTAGCTACCAGGGTTTACAATGAGCAGTTCTTC
TRBV27	TRBJ2-2	-	few	CASREGRTGELFF	TGTGCCAGTAGGGAAGGACGCACCGGGGAGCTGTTTTTT
TRBV27	TRBJ2-2	-	-	CASSRHANTGELFF	TGTGCCAGCAGTAGGCACGCGAACACCGGGGAGCTGTTTTTT
TRBV6-1	TRBJ2-5	TRBD2	medium-sized	CASRNELAGGPQQYF	TGTGCCAGCAGGAACGAGCTAGCGGGAGGCCCCCAGCAGTACTTC
TRBV7-8	TRBJ1-4	-	-	CASSNWQEKLFF	TGTGCCAGCAGCAATTGGCAGGAAAAACTGTTTTTT
TRBV27	TRBJ2-3	-	few	CASSLTTGPPTDTQYF	TGTGCCAGCAGTCTTACGACAGGCCCCCCCACAGATACGCAGTATTTT
TRBV27	TRBJ2-3	-	-	CASSSAGPWLTDTQYF	TGTGCCAGCAGTAGCGCCGGACCCTGGTTGACAGATACGCAGTATTTT
TRBV7-6	TRBJ2-1	TRBD2	-	CASSLEFGLASYNEQFF	TGTGCCAGCAGCTTAGAATTTGGACTAGCTTCCTACAATGAGCAGTTCTTC
TRBV11-1	TRBJ2-7	TRBD2	medium-sized	CASSSPTTPLAGGPVIYEQYF	TGTGCCAGCAGCTCACCAACCACACCACTAGCGGGAGGGCCGGTGATCTACGAGCAGTACTTC
TRBV6-1	TRBJ2-3	-	-	CASSEIGGGTDTQYF	TGTGCCAGCAGTGAAATAGGGGGGGGCACAGATACGCAGTATTTT
TRBV7-2	TRBJ2-1	-	few	CASSSYVENEQFF	TGTGCCAGCAGCAGCTACGTGGAGAATGAGCAGTTCTTC
TRBV7-2	TRBJ2-7	-	-	CASSKPGSYEQYF	TGTGCCAGCAGCAAGCCTGGGTCCTACGAGCAGTACTTC
TRBV6-5	TRBJ2-2	TRBD1	-	CARITGGDTGELFF	TGTGCCCGCATTACAGGGGGCGACACCGGGGAGCTGTTTTTT
TRBV6-5	TRBJ2-1	-	medium-sized	CASSYDTLETQFF	TGTGCCAGCAGTTACGACACTCTCGAGACCCAGTTCTTC
TRBV6-1	TRBJ2-7	-	few	CASRKSGNPSYEQYF	TGTGCCAGCAGAAAAAGCGGAAACCCCTCCTACGAGCAGTACTTC
TRBV7-8	TRBJ2-7	-	-	CASSSSRGEQYF	TGTGCCAGCAGCTCATCCCGGGGCGAGCAGTACTTC
TRBV7-6	TRBJ2-7	-	-	CASSTLSYNEQYF	TGTGCCAGCAGTACCCTCTCCTACAATGAGCAGTACTTC
TRBV6-1	TRBJ2-7	-	medium-sized	CASSEAGGNPYEQYF	TGTGCCAGCAGTGAAGCGGGCGGGAACCCCTACGAGCAGTACTTC
TRBV11-2	TRBJ2-7	-	once	CASSFLIRSSTPSSYEQYF	TGTGCCAGCAGCTTTCTAATTCGTAGTAGTACCCCCAGCTCCTACGAGCAGTACTTC
TRBV6-1	TRBJ2-1	-	medium-sized	CASSWGIRETQFF	TGTGCCAGCAGCTGGGGTATCCGAGAGACCCAGTTCTTC
TRBV6-1	TRBJ1-3	-	-	CASSVDGASGNTIYF	TGTGCCAGCAGCGTCGACGGGGCCTCTGGAAACACCATATATTTT
TRBV27	TRBJ2-2	TRBD1	-	CASSTRDRGHTNTGELFF	TGTGCCAGCAGTACCCGGGACAGGGGACATACGAACACCGGGGAGCTGTTTTTT
TRBV7-6	TRBJ2-7	TRBD2	many	CASSQPGSGVYYEQYF	TGTGCTAGCAGCCAACCGGGTAGCGGGGTCTACTACGAGCAGTACTTC
TRBV11-2	TRBJ2-1	TRBD2	-	CASSAFPSGGADEQFF	TGTGCCAGCAGCGCATTCCCTAGCGGGGGGGCCGATGAGCAGTTCTTC
TRBV6-2/TRBV6-3	TRBJ2-5	-	-	CASTQDFETQYF	TGTGCCAGCACCCAAGATTTTGAGACCCAGTACTTC
TRBV3-1	TRBJ2-1	TRBD2	-	CASSLGLAGGSLEQFF	TGTGCCAGCAGCCTGGGACTAGCGGGAGGGTCGCTCGAGCAGTTCTTC
TRBV6-9	TRBJ2-1	-	-	CASSSGGGGGGEQFF	TGTGCCAGCAGTTCAGGGGGAGGGGGGGGGGGTGAGCAGTTCTTC
TRBV7-2	TRBJ2-1	TRBD2	-	CASSLRGLGENEQFF	TGTGCCAGCAGCTTACGAGGACTAGGGGAGAATGAGCAGTTCTTC